These 32 T cell receptor beta chains originate from one sample sequenced in a study of shared clonotypes between healthy human individuals. Sequencing was performed with immunoSEQ multiplex PCR; in TCRdb, only in-frame clones are kept and a portion is missing. Of roughly 2,000,000 clones listed, approximately 94% were seen once; the top ten hold more than 0.95%. Naive CD8 isolation took CD45RO-negative cells positively selected for CCR7 and excluded terminally differentiated effector memory CD45RA+ cells. Material for sequencing was naive CD8+ T cells sorted from blood. The receptors here all came from a young man in good health.

The chain recombines TRBV5-1 with TRBJ1-1; the D is unclear. The germline V gene has CDR1 SGHRS and CDR2 YFSETQ. V lost 5 bases and J 5 bases, leaving 13 bases between the germline ends. This CDR3 region has 13 residues. CDR3 region: CASSPIPPTEAFF. The DNA for the CDR3 is TGCGCCAGCAGTCCTATCCCGCCGACTGAAGCTTTCTTT.

The chain joins TRBV6-1 to TRBJ2-1, with a weak D call TRBD2 (5 bases). V was trimmed by 7 bases and J by 8 bases, leaving 12 bases between them. CDR1 is MNHNS and CDR2 is SASEGT in the germline V gene. This CDR3 is built from 12 residues. The CDR3 loop is CASTSQADEQFF. The DNA of the CDR3 is TGTGCCAGCACCTCCCAAGCGGATGAGCAGTTCTTC.

The chain links TRBV5-6 to TRBJ2-2; D gene uncertain. V lost 5 bases, J lost 7 bases, and 9 bases lay in between. CDR3 length: 12 amino acids. Germline V CDR1 and CDR2: SGHDT, YYEEEE. The CDR3 nucleotides read TGTGCCAGCAGTGGACCGGTCGGGGAGCTGTTTTTT. This encodes CASSGPVGELFF.

The rearrangement joins TRBV6-5 to TRBJ2-5, with D possibly being TRBD1 (6 bases). Germline lookup yields CDR1 MNHEY and CDR2 SVGAGI. The V and J ends lost 8 bases and 3 bases respectively, with 16 bases between them. There are 14 residues in the CDR3. CDR3 nucleotide sequence: TGTGCCAGCGGTGAGGACAGCTCCAAAGAGACCCAGTACTTC. Amino acids: CASGEDSSKETQYF.

The V gene is TRBV7-9, the J gene TRBJ2-7; the match to TRBD2 covers 10 bases. This CDR3 has 16 residues. Losses at the gene ends were 0 bases for V and 1 base for J; bases not matched to a gene: 3. Germline loops: CDR1 SEHNR, CDR2 FQNEAQ (reference sequence). The CDR3 spells CASSLAASGSSYEQYF. For the CDR3, the DNA is TGTGCCAGCAGCTTAGCGGCTAGCGGGAGTTCCTACGAGCAGTACTTC.

The J gene is TRBJ2-2, the V gene TRBV4-1, with 8 nucleotides matching TRBD1. V lost 0 bases and J lost 7; bases outside the gene matches: 10. The CDR3 is made up of 17 amino acids. Germline lookup yields CDR1 MGHRA and CDR2 YSYEKL. The CDR3 region has the DNA TGCGCCAGCAGCCAAGATTCGGCAGGGGGCTGGCACGGGGAGCTGTTTTTT. Protein sequence: CASSQDSAGGWHGELFF.

The chain couples TRBV18 to TRBJ1-5, with D perhaps TRBD1 (5 bases). Trimming took off 2 bases at V and 7 bases at J, with 15 bases between the two ends. The CDR3 length is 15 residues. CDR1 is KGHSH and CDR2 is LQKENI in the germline V gene. This CDR3 reads CASSPDPRVGQPQHF. The CDR3 nucleotides read TGTGCCAGCTCACCAGATCCCAGGGTAGGACAGCCCCAGCATTTT.

The chain combines TRBV7-9 with TRBJ2-1, with D hard to call. The V and J ends lost 5 bases and 1 base respectively, with 15 bases between them. The CDR3 covers 16 residues. Germline V gives CDR1 SEHNR, CDR2 FQNEAQ (reference sequence). This chain's CDR3 is CASSPGDSLSYNEQFF. CDR3 in DNA: TGTGCCAGCAGCCCCGGAGACTCCCTTTCCTACAATGAGCAGTTCTTC.

A remark on this clone: Additional DNA sequences in this sample encode the identical CDR3. The chain links TRBV6-5 to TRBJ1-2; D unclear. The CDR3 totals 13 residues. CDR1 is MNHEY and CDR2 is SVGAGI in the germline V gene. V lost 2 bases and J lost 4, with 8 bases in between. The CDR3 is CASSYGVGYGYTF. The DNA of the CDR3 is TGTGCCAGCAGTTACGGAGTGGGCTATGGCTACACCTTC.

This clone was counted a single time. This chain connects TRBV18 to TRBJ1-3; D may be TRBD1 (6 bases). Germline CDR1 reads KGHSH; CDR2 reads LQKENI. V was clipped by 0 bases and J by 4 bases, with 16 bases between them. There are 17 residues in the CDR3. CDR3 amino acids: CASSPPRGEVGGNTIYF. In nucleotides, the CDR3 is TGTGCCAGCTCACCACCCAGGGGCGAGGTGGGAGGAAACACCATATATTTT. The whole variable domain, filled in from reference TRBV18 and TRBJ1-3, reads NAGVMQNPRHLVRRRGQEARLRCSPMKGHSHVYWYRQLPEEGLKFMVYLQKENIIDESGMPKERFSAEFPKEGPSILRIQQVVRGDSAAYFCASSPPRGEVGGNTIYFGEGSWLTVV.

V usage is TRBV4-2 and J usage is TRBJ2-7; D gene unclear. The CDR3 covers 15 residues. Germline V gene sequence: CDR1 LGHNA, CDR2 YNFKEQ. Trimming took 1 base from V and 2 from J, leaving 12 bases between them. Written as DNA, the CDR3 is TGTGCCAGCAGCCAAGTGGCGGACCGAACCTACGAGCAGTACTTC. Translated: CASSQVADRTYEQYF.

This clone was picked up a small number of times. The rearrangement links TRBV19 to TRBJ2-1, with D perhaps TRBD2 (7 bases). CDR3 length: 14 residues. CDR1 is LNHDA and CDR2 is SQIVND in the germline V gene (reference sequence). V lost 3 bases and J lost 10, with 16 bases in between. CDR3 residues: CASSIWDYRGEQFF. CDR3 sequence (DNA): TGTGCCAGTAGTATTTGGGACTATAGGGGGGAGCAGTTCTTC.

The chain combines TRBV6-6 with TRBJ1-2; no definite D call. Deletions cut 8 bases from V and 5 bases from J, with 9 bases between. CDR3 length: 11 residues. CDR1 and CDR2 (germline): MNHNY, SVGAGI (reference sequence). Here the CDR3 reads CASHLYYGYTF. The CDR3 DNA sequence: TGTGCCAGCCACCTCTATTATGGCTACACCTTC.

The genes are TRBV9 and TRBJ2-6; D possibly corresponds to TRBD1 (5 bases). V was pared by 4 bases and J by 0 bases, with 11 bases between. CDR1 and CDR2 from the germline V gene are SGDLS and YYNGEE. The CDR3 length is 16 residues. CDR3 sequence reads: CASSKGDLSGANVLTF. CDR3 DNA sequence: TGTGCCAGCAGCAAAGGGGATCTCTCTGGGGCCAACGTCCTGACTTTC.

V usage is TRBV19 and J usage is TRBJ2-7; no firm D call. Germline CDR1 LNHDA, CDR2 SQIVND (reference sequence). This CDR3 has 12 residues. V lost 6 bases to trimming and J lost 5 bases, with 11 bases between them. The CDR3 DNA is TGTGCCAGTAGGTCCGGGTCCAACGAGCAGTACTTC. This encodes CASRSGSNEQYF.

The chain has TRBV4-1 and TRBJ1-5, with D possibly matching TRBD1 (6 bases). The germline gives CDR1 MGHRA, CDR2 YSYEKL. The V and J ends lost 3 bases and 0 bases respectively, with 15 bases between them. The CDR3 runs 17 residues. The CDR3 is CASSHPGGRGSNQPQHF. The CDR3 DNA is TGCGCCAGCAGCCACCCCGGCGGCAGGGGTAGCAATCAGCCCCAGCATTTT.

This chain connects TRBV28 to TRBJ2-7; maybe TRBD2 (6 bases). Looked up from germline, CDR1 is MDHEN and CDR2 is SYDVKM. Trimming shortened V by 0 bases and J by 2 bases, and 14 bases separated the two germline ends. The CDR3 totals 16 residues. The CDR3 spells CASSLWGEALPYEQYF. In nucleotides, the CDR3 is TGTGCCAGCAGTTTATGGGGGGAGGCCCTACCCTACGAGCAGTACTTC.

This chain uses TRBV2 with TRBJ2-5; possibly TRBD1 for D (7 bases). V was pared by 11 bases and J by 5 bases, with 18 bases between. Germline CDR1 SNHLY, CDR2 FYNNEI. CDR3 size: 13 residues. Here the CDR3 DNA reads TGTGCCGGCGAGGAGGGGGCCGGGGAGACCCAGTACTTC. Translating it yields CAGEEGAGETQYF.

The chain employs TRBV30 and TRBJ2-4, with D perhaps matching TRBD1 (5 bases). Germline V gene sequence: CDR1 GTSNPN, CDR2 SVGIG (reference sequence). The CDR3 extends over 14 amino acids. Trimming cost V 3 bases and J 0 bases, with 9 bases left between them. The CDR3 spells CAWSTGVAKNIQYF. The CDR3 DNA follows: TGTGCCTGGAGCACAGGAGTAGCCAAAAACATTCAGTACTTC.

This chain uses TRBV6-5 with TRBJ2-2, with 13 bases lining up with TRBD2. The CDR3 has 16 amino acids. Germline CDR1 MNHEY, CDR2 SVGAGI. V shed 2 bases and J 6 bases; nucleotides not matched to a gene: 3. The CDR3 sequence: CASSYPGLAGPGELFF. The CDR3 DNA reads TGTGCCAGCAGTTACCCGGGACTAGCGGGACCCGGGGAGCTGTTTTTT.

The chain has TRBV27 and TRBJ1-2, with 9 bases that match TRBD1. There are 13 residues in the CDR3. V gave up 4 bases and J gave up 6 bases; unmatched junction bases: 3. Germline lookup yields CDR1 MNHEY and CDR2 SMNVEV (reference sequence). This chain's CDR3 is CASSSWDRDGYTF. For the CDR3, the DNA is TGTGCCAGCAGTTCCTGGGACAGGGATGGCTACACCTTC.

As regards this clone: Other DNA sequences in this specimen translate into the identical CDR3. The chain uses TRBV27 and TRBJ2-1; D unresolved. V was clipped by 5 bases and J by 6 bases, with 8 bases between them. CDR1 and CDR2 (germline): MNHEY, SMNVEV (reference sequence). This CDR3 is built from 12 residues. The CDR3 sequence is CASSTPGNEQFF. CDR3 bases: TGTGCCAGCAGTACCCCGGGCAATGAGCAGTTCTTC.

The chain is built from TRBV27 and TRBJ2-5; 12 bases are shared with TRBD1. After removal of 4 bases from V and 5 bases from J, the junction contained 5 bases not matched to a gene. Germline CDR1 reads MNHEY; CDR2 reads SMNVEV (reference sequence). CDR3 length: 15 residues. Written as DNA, the CDR3 is TGTGCCAGCAGTTCCGGGACAGGGGGCTGGGAGACCCAGTACTTC. This translates into CASSSGTGGWETQYF.

A note on this clone: A junction end diverges from the germline sequence, so it may reflect a read error. The chain combines TRBV27 with TRBJ2-3; 13 positions agree with TRBD2. The CDR3 sequence is 14 residues long. Germline CDR1 reads MNHEY; CDR2 reads SMNVEV (reference sequence). CDR3 region: CASSPGLAGDPQYF. The DNA for the CDR3 is TGTGCCAGCAGTCCTGGACTAGCGGGAGATCCGCAGTATTTT.

V is TRBV14 and J is TRBJ2-7, with D maybe TRBD1 (5 bases). The germline V gene has CDR1 SGHDN and CDR2 FVKESK. The CDR3 is 14 residues long. The V end was cut by 3 bases, the J end by 0 bases, with 9 bases between. The CDR3 reads CASSHPGSSYEQYF. The DNA of the CDR3 is TGTGCCAGCAGCCACCCAGGGTCCTCCTACGAGCAGTACTTC. Together with reference TRBV14 and TRBJ2-7, the CDR3 gives the full variable domain: EAGVTQFPSHSVIEKGQTVTLRCDPISGHDNLYWYRRVMGKEIKFLLHFVKESKQDESGMPNNRFLAERTGGTYSTLKVQPAELEDSGVYFCASSHPGSSYEQYFGPGTRLTVT.

This sequence joins TRBV7-2 and TRBJ1-6; D remains unclear. Germline assignment: CDR1 SGHTA and CDR2 FQGNSA. V was clipped by 4 bases and J by 4 bases, with 14 bases between them. The CDR3 has 16 residues. The CDR3 reads CASSSGLAEYNSPLHF. CDR3 sequence (DNA): TGTGCCAGCAGCTCGGGATTGGCGGAGTATAATTCACCCCTCCACTTT.

The J gene is TRBJ2-5, the V gene TRBV6-5; 7 bases are shared with TRBD2. This CDR3 contains 15 residues. CDR1 is MNHEY, CDR2 SVGAGI, per germline. Trimming cost V 2 bases and J 2 bases; bases outside gene matches: 5. In DNA form, the CDR3 reads TGTGCCAGCAGTTACGGGGGGGGTATGCAAGAGACCCAGTACTTC. Translated, it gives CASSYGGGMQETQYF.

The chain combines TRBV27 with TRBJ2-5, with a possible D match to TRBD2 (7 bases). Trimming shortened V by 5 bases and J by 5 bases, and 12 bases separated the two germline ends. The CDR3 runs 13 residues. Germline V gene data show CDR1 as MNHEY and CDR2 as SMNVEV (reference sequence). The CDR3 sequence is CASSKGGGETQYF. In DNA form, the CDR3 reads TGTGCCAGCAGTAAGGGGGGGGGCGAGACCCAGTACTTC.

This clone was counted between two and nine times. This sequence joins TRBV5-4 and TRBJ1-2, with 8 nucleotides matching TRBD1. The CDR3 has 13 residues. Germline assignment: CDR1 SGHNT and CDR2 YYREEE (reference sequence). The junction had 5 bases not matched to a gene; V was cut back by 2 bases and J by 8 bases. Here the CDR3 reads CASSFLGQEGYTF. CDR3 bases: TGTGCCAGCAGCTTCCTGGGACAGGAAGGCTACACCTTC.

V and J are TRBV19 and TRBJ2-2; TRBD1 aligns across 7 bases. This CDR3 contains 16 residues. J was trimmed by 4 bases and V by 3 bases; bases with no gene match: 8. Germline assignment: CDR1 LNHDA and CDR2 SQIVND (reference sequence). The CDR3 protein is CASSISRGSFTGELFF. The CDR3 region has the DNA TGTGCCAGTAGTATCAGCAGGGGGTCGTTCACCGGGGAGCTGTTTTTT.

The rearrangement uses TRBV19 and TRBJ2-5; possible D gene TRBD1, 6 bases. Deletions cut 2 bases from V and 1 base from J, with 11 bases between. The CDR3 consists of 15 residues. Germline CDR1 and CDR2: LNHDA and SQIVND (reference sequence). The CDR3 DNA is TGTGCCAGTAGTATAACCCCAGGGGCCCAAGAGACCCAGTACTTC. Translating gives CASSITPGAQETQYF.

This chain connects TRBV11-2 to TRBJ2-7, with unresolved D. Germline V gene data show CDR1 as SGHAT and CDR2 as FQNNGV. The CDR3 contains 14 residues. Deletions cut 5 bases from V and 1 base from J, with 12 bases between. The CDR3 sequence: CASSPISPSYEQYF. CDR3 coding DNA: TGTGCCAGCAGCCCGATCTCCCCATCCTACGAGCAGTACTTC.